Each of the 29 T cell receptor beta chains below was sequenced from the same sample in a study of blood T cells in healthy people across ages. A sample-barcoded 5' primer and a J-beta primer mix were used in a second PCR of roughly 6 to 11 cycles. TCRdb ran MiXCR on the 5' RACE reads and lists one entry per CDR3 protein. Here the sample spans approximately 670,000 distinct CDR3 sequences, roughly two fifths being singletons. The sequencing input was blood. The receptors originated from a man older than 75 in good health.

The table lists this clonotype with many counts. CDR3 in DNA: TGCGCCAGCAGCCAAGCTACTAGCGGGAGGTCCGAGCAGTACTTC. Translating gives CASSQATSGRSEQYF. The rearrangement joins TRBV4-3 to TRBJ2-7; TRBD2 matches 12 bases. Trimming cost V 1 base and J 6 bases; bases outside gene matches: 4. The CDR3 spans 15 residues. Per germline, CDR1 LGHNA and CDR2 YSLEER.

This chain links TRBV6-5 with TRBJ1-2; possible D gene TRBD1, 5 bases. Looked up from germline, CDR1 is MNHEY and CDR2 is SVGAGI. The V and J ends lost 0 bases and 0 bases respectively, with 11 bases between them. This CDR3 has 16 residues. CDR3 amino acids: CASSYSTGGPNYGYTF. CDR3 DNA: TGTGCCAGCAGTTACTCGACGGGGGGTCCTAACTATGGCTACACCTTC.

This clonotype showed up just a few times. The CDR3 sequence: CASSYSRGENTEAFF. In DNA form, the CDR3 reads TGTGCCAGCAGTTACTCGCGGGGGGAGAACACTGAAGCTTTCTTT. This sequence joins TRBV6-5 and TRBJ1-1, with D tentatively TRBD1 (5 bases). Germline assignment: CDR1 MNHEY and CDR2 SVGAGI. Trimming took off 0 bases at V and 1 base at J, with 9 bases between the two ends. The CDR3 has 15 amino acids.

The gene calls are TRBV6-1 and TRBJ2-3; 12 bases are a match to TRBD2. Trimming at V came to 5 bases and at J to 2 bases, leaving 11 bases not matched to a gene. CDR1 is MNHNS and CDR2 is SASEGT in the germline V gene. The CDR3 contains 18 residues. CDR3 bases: TGTGCCAGCAGTAAAACTACCGGGACTAGCGGGTTCACAGATACGCAGTATTTT. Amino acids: CASSKTTGTSGFTDTQYF.

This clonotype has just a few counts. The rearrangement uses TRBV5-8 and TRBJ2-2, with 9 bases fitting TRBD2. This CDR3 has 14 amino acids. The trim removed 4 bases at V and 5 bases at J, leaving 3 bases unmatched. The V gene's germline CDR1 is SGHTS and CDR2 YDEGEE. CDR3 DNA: TGTGCCAGCAGCCGGCGGGGGGGGACCGGGGAGCTGTTTTTT. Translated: CASSRRGGTGELFF.

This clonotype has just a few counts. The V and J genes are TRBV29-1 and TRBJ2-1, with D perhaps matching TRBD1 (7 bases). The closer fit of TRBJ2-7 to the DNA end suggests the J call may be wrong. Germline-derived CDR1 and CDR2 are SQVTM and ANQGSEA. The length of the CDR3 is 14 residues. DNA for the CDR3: TGCAGCGCCCAAACAGGGGCGGGGTACAATGAGCAGTACTTC. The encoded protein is CSAQTGAGYNEQYF.

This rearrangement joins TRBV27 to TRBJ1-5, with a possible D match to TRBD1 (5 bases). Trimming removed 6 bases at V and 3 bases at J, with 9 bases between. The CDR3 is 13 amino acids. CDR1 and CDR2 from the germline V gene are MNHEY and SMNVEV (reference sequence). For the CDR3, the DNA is TGTGCCAGCAGCTGGACAACCAATCAGCCCCAGCATTTT. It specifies CASSWTTNQPQHF.

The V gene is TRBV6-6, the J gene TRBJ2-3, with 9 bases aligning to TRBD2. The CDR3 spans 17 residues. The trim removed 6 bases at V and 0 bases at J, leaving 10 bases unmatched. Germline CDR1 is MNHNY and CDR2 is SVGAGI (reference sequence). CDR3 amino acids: CASSRKLAGGSTDTQYF. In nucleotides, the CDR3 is TGTGCCAGCAGCCGAAAACTAGCGGGTGGCAGCACAGATACGCAGTATTTT.

The CDR3 is CASSVARGQGTDTQYF. CDR3 bases: TGTGCCAGCAGCGTAGCTCGGGGACAGGGGACAGATACGCAGTATTTT. V usage is TRBV9 and J usage is TRBJ2-3, with 10 bases fitting TRBD1. This CDR3 is built from 16 residues. Germline-derived CDR1 and CDR2 are SGDLS and YYNGEE. The trim removed 0 bases at V and 3 bases at J, leaving 4 bases unmatched.

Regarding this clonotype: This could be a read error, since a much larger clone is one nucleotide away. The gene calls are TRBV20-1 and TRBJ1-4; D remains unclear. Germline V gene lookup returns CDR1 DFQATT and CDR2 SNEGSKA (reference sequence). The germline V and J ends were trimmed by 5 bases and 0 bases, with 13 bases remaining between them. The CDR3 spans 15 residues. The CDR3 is CSAGVRRATNEKLFF. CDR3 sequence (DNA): TGCAGTGCTGGAGTAAGACGTGCAACTAATGAAAAACTGTTTTTT.

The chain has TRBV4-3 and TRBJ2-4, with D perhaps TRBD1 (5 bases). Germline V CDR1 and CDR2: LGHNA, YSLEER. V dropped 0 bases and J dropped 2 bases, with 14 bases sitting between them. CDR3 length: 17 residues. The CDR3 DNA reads TGCGCCAGCAGCCAAGATTCGAGAACAGGCACCAAAAACATTCAGTACTTC. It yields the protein CASSQDSRTGTKNIQYF.

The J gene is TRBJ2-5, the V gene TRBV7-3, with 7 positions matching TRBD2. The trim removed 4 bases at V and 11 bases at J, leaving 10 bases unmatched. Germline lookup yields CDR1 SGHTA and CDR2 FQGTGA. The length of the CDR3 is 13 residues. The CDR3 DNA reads TGTGCCAGCAGCTCCGCGGGAGTCAATGAGCAGTACTTC. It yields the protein CASSSAGVNEQYF. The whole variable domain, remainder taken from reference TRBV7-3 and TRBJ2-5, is GAGVSQTPSNKVTEKGKYVELRCDPISGHTALYWYRQSLGQGPEFLIYFQGTGAADDSGLPNDRFFAVRPEGSVSTLKIQRTERGDSAVYLCASSSAGVNEQYFGPGTRLLVL.

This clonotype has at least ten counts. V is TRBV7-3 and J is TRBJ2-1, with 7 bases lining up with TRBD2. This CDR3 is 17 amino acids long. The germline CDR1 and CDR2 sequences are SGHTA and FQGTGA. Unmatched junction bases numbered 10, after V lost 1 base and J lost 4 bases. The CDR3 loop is CASSLSRTRVSYNEQFF. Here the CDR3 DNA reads TGTGCCAGCAGCTTAAGCCGGACTAGAGTTTCGTACAATGAGCAGTTCTTC.

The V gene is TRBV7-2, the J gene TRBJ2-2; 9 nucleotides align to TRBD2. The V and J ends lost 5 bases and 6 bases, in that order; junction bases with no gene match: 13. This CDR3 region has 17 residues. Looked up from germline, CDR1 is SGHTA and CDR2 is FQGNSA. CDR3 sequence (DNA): TGTGCCAGCAGCATCCGTCGTTTTGGCGGGGGGGCCGGGGAGCTGTTTTTT. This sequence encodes CASSIRRFGGGAGELFF.

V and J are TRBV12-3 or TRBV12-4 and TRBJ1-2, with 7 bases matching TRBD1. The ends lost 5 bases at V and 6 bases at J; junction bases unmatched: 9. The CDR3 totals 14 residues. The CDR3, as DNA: TGTGCCAGCAGTCCCAGGGACAGCGGCGATGGCTACACCTTC. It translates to CASSPRDSGDGYTF.

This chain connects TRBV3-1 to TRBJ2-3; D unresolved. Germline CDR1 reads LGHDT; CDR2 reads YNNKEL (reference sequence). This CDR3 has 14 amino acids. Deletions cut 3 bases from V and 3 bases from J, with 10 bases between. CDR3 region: CASSQALVTDTQYF. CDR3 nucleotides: TGTGCCAGCAGCCAGGCTCTAGTGACAGATACGCAGTATTTT.

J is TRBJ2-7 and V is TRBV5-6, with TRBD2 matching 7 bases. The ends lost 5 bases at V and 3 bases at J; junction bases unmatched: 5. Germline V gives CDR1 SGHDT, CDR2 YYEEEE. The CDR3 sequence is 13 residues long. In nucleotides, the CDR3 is TGTGCCAGCAGTGGACTAGATCGCTACGAGCAGTACTTC. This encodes CASSGLDRYEQYF.

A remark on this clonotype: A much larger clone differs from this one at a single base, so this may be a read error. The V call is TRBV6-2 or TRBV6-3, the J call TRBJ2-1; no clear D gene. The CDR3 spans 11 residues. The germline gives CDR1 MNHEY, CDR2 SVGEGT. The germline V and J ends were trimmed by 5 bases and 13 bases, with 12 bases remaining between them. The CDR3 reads CASSAAKTQFF. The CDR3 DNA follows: TGTGCCAGCAGTGCAGCGAAGACCCAGTTCTTC.

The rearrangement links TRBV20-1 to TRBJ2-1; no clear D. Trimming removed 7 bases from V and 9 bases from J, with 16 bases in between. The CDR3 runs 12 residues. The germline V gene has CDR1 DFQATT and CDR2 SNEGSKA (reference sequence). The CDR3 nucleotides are TGCAGTGTATCCCCCCCCGTGGGTGAGCAGTTCTTC. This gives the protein CSVSPPVGEQFF.

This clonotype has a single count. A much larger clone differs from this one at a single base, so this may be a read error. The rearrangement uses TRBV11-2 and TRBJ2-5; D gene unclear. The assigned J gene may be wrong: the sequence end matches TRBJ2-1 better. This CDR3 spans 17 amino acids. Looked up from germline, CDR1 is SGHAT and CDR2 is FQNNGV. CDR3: CASSSGTKRQPQETQFF. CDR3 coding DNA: TGTGCCAGCAGCTCCGGAACAAAAAGACAACCGCAAGAGACCCAGTTCTTC.

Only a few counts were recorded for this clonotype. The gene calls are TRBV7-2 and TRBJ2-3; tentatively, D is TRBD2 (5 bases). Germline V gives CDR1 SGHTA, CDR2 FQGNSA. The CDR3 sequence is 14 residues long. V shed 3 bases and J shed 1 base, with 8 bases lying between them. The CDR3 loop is CASSLGSGTDTQYF. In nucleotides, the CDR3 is TGTGCCAGCAGCTTGGGTAGCGGCACAGATACGCAGTATTTT.

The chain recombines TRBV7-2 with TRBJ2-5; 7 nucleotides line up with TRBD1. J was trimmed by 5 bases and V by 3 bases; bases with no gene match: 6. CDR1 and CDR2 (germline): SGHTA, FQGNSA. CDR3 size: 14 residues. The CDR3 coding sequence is TGTGCCAGCAGCTTTGTAGGGGGCGGGGAGACCCAGTACTTC. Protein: CASSFVGGGETQYF.

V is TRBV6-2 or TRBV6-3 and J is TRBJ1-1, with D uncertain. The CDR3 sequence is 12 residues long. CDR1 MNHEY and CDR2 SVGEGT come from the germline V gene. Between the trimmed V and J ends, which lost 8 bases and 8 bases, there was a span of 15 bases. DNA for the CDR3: TGTGCCAGCTTTGACACTCCCCAAGAAGCTTTCTTT. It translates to CASFDTPQEAFF.

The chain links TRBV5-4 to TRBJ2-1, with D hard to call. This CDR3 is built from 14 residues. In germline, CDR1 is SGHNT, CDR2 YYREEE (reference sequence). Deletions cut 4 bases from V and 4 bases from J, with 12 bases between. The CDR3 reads CASSIGVAYNEQFF. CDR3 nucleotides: TGTGCCAGCAGCATTGGAGTAGCTTACAATGAGCAGTTCTTC.

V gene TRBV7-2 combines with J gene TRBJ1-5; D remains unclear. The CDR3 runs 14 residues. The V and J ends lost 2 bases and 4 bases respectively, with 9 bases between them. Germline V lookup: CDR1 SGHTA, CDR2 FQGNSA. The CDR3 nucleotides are TGTGCCAGCAGCTTAAAGGCGGGGAATCAGCCCCAGCATTTT. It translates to CASSLKAGNQPQHF.

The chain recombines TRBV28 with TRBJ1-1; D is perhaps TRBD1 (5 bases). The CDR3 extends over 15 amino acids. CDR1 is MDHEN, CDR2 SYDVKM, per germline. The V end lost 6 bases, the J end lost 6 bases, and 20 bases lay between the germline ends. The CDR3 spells CASRLEAGLGAEAFF. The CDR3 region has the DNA TGTGCCAGCAGATTGGAGGCAGGGCTTGGGGCTGAAGCTTTCTTT.

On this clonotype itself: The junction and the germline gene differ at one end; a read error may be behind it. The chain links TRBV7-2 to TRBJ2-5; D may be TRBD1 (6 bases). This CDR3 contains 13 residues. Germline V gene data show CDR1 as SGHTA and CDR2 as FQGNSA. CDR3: CVSSTRTVETQYF. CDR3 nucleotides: TGTGTCAGCAGCACTCGGACAGTGGAGACCCAGTACTTC.

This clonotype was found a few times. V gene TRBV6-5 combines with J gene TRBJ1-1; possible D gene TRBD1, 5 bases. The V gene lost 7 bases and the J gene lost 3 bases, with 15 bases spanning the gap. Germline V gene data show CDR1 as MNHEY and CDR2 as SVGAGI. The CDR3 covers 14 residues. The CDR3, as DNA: TGTGCCAGCAACCAGACAGTTAAGGACACTGAAGCTTTCTTT. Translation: CASNQTVKDTEAFF.

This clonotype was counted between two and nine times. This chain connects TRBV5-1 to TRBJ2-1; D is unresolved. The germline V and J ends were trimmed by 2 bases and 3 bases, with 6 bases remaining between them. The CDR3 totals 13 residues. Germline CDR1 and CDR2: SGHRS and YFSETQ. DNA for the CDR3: TGCGCCAGCAGCTTCTCACTCTACAATGAGCAGTTCTTC. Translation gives CASSFSLYNEQFF.